This TCR beta chain originates from a study of T-cell reconstitution after alpha-beta-depleted transplantation in children. V was shortened by 1 base and J by 4 bases, with 13 bases between the two germline ends. The CDR3 consists of 14 residues. CDR1 and CDR2 from the germline V gene are DFQATT and SNEGSKA (reference sequence). Molecular barcoding with unique molecular identifiers was used for the TCRbeta library. TCRdb reprocessed the PCR reads via MiXCR and lists one record per CDR3 protein. This table has 250,000 to 350,000 distinct CDR3 sequences, roughly 9.5% appearing once. This receptor was obtained from a human donor who donated a stem cell graft to a child with SCID. This material consisted of PBMCs from the stem cell graft donor, taken from the stem cell graft. The chain uses TRBV20-1 and TRBJ2-5, with D perhaps TRBD1 or TRBD2 (7 bases each). CDR3: CSARVPGGGETQYF. The CDR3 DNA is TGCAGTGCTAGAGTTCCAGGGGGGGGAGAGACCCAGTACTTC.